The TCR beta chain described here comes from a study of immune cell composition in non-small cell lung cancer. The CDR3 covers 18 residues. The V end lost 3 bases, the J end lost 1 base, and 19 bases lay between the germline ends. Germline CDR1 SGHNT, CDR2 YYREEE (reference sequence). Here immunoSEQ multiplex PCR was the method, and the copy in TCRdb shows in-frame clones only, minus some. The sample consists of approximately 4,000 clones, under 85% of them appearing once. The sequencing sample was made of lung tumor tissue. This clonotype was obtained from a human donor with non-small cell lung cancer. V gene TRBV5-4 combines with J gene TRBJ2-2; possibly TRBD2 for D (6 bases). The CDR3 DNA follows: TGTGCCAGCAGCTCGGAGCCCCTAACCGGGGGGAACACCGGGGAGCTGTTTTTT. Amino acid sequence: CASSSEPLTGGNTGELFF.